The clone carrying this TCR beta chain has just one count. No antigen is known for it. This sample is drawn from a study of long-term antiretroviral therapy in people with HIV. Broader study findings: Clones that had undergone expansion before ART prevailed in the repertoire throughout all time points. There were no data on ART adherence, viral resistance or therapy changes, a gap that limits inferences about post-ART repertoire changes.

The CDR3 is made up of 16 amino acids. Trimming stripped 3 bases from V and 1 base from J, with 17 bases between. CDR1 and CDR2 from the germline V gene are SGHTS and YDEGEE. Researchers ran immunoSEQ v3.0 at survey level. The protocol was immunoSEQ multiplex PCR, while the TCRdb copy is restricted to in-frame clones and leaves out a portion. This table has about 14,000 clones, nearly 85% appearing once. The sample here was unsorted PBMCs, taken 1.8 years before starting antiretroviral therapy. J is TRBJ2-7 and V is TRBV5-8; TRBD1 is a possible D gene (5 bases). The receptor comes from a woman in her 40s with HIV. CDR3 region: CASSYLQETRSYEQYF. CDR3 nucleotide sequence: TGTGCCAGCAGCTACTTACAGGAGACCCGTTCCTACGAGCAGTACTTC. Looking up the rest from reference TRBV5-8 and TRBJ2-7 gives the full variable domain: EAGVTQSPTHLIKTRGQQATLRCSPISGHTSVYWYQQALGLGLQFLLWYDEGEERNRGNFPPRFSGRQFPNYSSELNVNALELEDSALYLCASSYLQETRSYEQYFGPGTRLTVT.